The TCR beta chain described here comes from a study of cytomegalovirus exposure and HLA in healthy donors. The ends lost 4 bases at V and 5 bases at J; junction bases unmatched: 6. In germline, CDR1 is SGDLS, CDR2 YYNGEE. The CDR3 has 13 amino acids. Healthy bone marrow donors made up the donor group. Regarding this clone: The antigen remains undetermined.

Whole-study findings and limits: Follow-up analysis found HLA locus-dependent TCR association rates, highest for DRB1 and lowest for HLA-C. Cytomegalovirus association was listed for 164 TCR beta chains.

Amplification used 60 Vbeta primers and 13 Jbeta primers. Repertoires were generated with immunoSEQ multiplex PCR, while TCRdb's copy carries only in-frame clones and drops some. Of about 200,000 clones in the sample, roughly 77% were seen once. This TCR was sampled from a male donor in good health and CMV-seropositive. Sequencing was performed on PBMCs. The chain is built from TRBV9 and TRBJ2-7; 7 bases match TRBD1. The CDR3 bases are TGTGCCAGCAGCAACCGGGACAGTAACGAGCAGTACTTC. Its translation is CASSNRDSNEQYF.